The 5 T cell receptor beta chains below were found in one sample sequenced in a study of blood T cell repertoires in COVID-19. The table came from immunoSEQ multiplex PCR; TCRdb's copy has only in-frame clones and leaves some out. The sample contains about 400,000 clones, approximately 91% of which appear only once. The sample taken for sequencing was PBMCs or T cells enriched from blood (not recorded which). The receptors here all came from a woman between 35 and 50 years old with acute COVID-19.

The genes are TRBV4-1 and TRBJ2-7; D ambiguous. Germline lookup yields CDR1 MGHRA and CDR2 YSYEKL. This CDR3 is 12 amino acids long. The V and J ends lost 3 bases and 3 bases respectively, with 6 bases between them. The CDR3 reads CASSHPSYEQYF. The CDR3 coding sequence is TGCGCCAGCAGCCATCCCAGCTACGAGCAGTACTTC.

The chain employs TRBV6-5 and TRBJ2-1; D unclear. The CDR3 runs to 13 residues. Trimming pared 6 bases from V and 6 bases from J, leaving 12 bases between. In germline, CDR1 is MNHEY, CDR2 SVGAGI. The CDR3: CASSFRGINEQFF. The DNA of the CDR3 is TGTGCCAGCAGCTTCAGAGGAATCAATGAGCAGTTCTTC.

The gene calls are TRBV11-2 and TRBJ1-4; 7 bases line up with TRBD1. CDR3 length: 15 residues. Losses at the gene ends were 5 bases for V and 7 bases for J; bases not matched to a gene: 10. CDR1 is SGHAT, CDR2 FQNNGV, per germline. Written as DNA, the CDR3 is TGTGCCAGCAGCCCCCGGACAGGTCAAGGTGAAAAACTGTTTTTT. Translation gives CASSPRTGQGEKLFF.

V is TRBV25-1 and J is TRBJ2-1; unclear D gene. Germline CDR1 MGHDK, CDR2 SYGVNS. The CDR3 has 13 residues. The V end lost 3 bases, the J end lost 5 bases, and 8 bases lay between the germline ends. CDR3 sequence (DNA): TGTGCCAGCAGTGAGGCAGGCAACAATGAGCAGTTCTTC. This sequence encodes CASSEAGNNEQFF.

This chain uses TRBV7-6 with TRBJ2-1; D not resolved. CDR1 and CDR2 from the germline V gene are SGHVS and FNYEAQ. The germline V and J ends were trimmed by 1 base and 0 bases, with 7 bases remaining between them. The CDR3 runs to 15 residues. The CDR3 loop is CASSLGATSYNEQFF. DNA of the CDR3: TGTGCCAGCAGCTTAGGGGCGACCTCCTACAATGAGCAGTTCTTC.